Listed here are 4 T cell receptor beta chains from one sample, sequenced in a study of OX40 agonist ivuxolimab in advanced cancers. The data were produced by immunoSEQ multiplex PCR, yet TCRdb's version contains in-frame clones alone and is incomplete. The sample has about 64,000 clones, roughly 87% seen once. Source: CD4+ or CD8+ T cells sorted from blood, taken in a trial of the OX40 agonist ivuxolimab. Receptor source: an adult with an advanced solid tumor such as melanoma, head and neck, liver or kidney cancer.

This clone is judged medium-sized. V usage is TRBV28 and J usage is TRBJ1-5; perhaps TRBD1 as D (5 bases). This CDR3 has 13 residues. Trimming took 6 bases from V and 9 from J, leaving 15 bases between them. Germline-derived CDR1 and CDR2 are MDHEN and SYDVKM. CDR3 nucleotides: TGTGCCAGCAGCCCCGGGACCCAGAGGCCCCAGCATTTT. Its translation: CASSPGTQRPQHF.

This chain links TRBV10-3 with TRBJ1-2; no clear D. Germline CDR1 ENHRY, CDR2 SYGVKD. Trimming stripped 2 bases from V and 7 bases from J, with 14 bases between. The CDR3 covers 14 residues. CDR3 nucleotides: TGTGCCATCAGTGAGGACGGAGTCGGTCGTGGCTACACCTTC. Its translation: CAISEDGVGRGYTF.

This chain connects TRBV5-8 to TRBJ2-6; D gene unclear. Germline V CDR1 and CDR2: SGHTS, YDEGEE. V was shortened by 0 bases and J by 1 base, with 8 bases between the two germline ends. The CDR3 extends over 16 amino acids. The CDR3 region has the DNA TGTGCCAGCAGCTTGGCTCCAGGTTCTGGGGCCAACGTCCTGACTTTC. Residues: CASSLAPGSGANVLTF.

The chain uses TRBV7-8 and TRBJ2-7; D gene ambiguous. The CDR3 has 13 amino acids. CDR1 is SGHVS and CDR2 is FQNEAQ in the germline V gene. V shed 5 bases and J shed 7 bases, with 15 bases lying between them. CDR3 sequence (DNA): TGTGCCAGCAGCCACGAGGTCGGGCGGGAGCAGTACTTC. Its translation is CASSHEVGREQYF.